The text below deals with one TCR beta chain. The antigen remains unidentified. The sample comes from a study of CD8+ T cells in alopecia areata. Study context: Twice a day, 5 to 10 mg of oral tofacitinib was administered to treated patients. Study-level points and caveats: Sequences from scalp samples also cover resident alphabeta T cells of normal skin. Alopecia totalis/universalis scalp especially showed more expanded CD8+ clones than normal scalp.

Once RNA had been extracted, it was reverse transcribed into cDNA to act as the sequencing template. Profiled with immunoSEQ multiplex PCR; TCRdb holds only in-frame clones, not every one. The top ten clones hold more than 9.5% of a sample with some 170,000 clones, about 72% of them seen once. V lost 4 bases and J lost 3; bases outside the gene matches: 5. This CDR3 has 15 residues. Germline CDR1 and CDR2: MGHRA and YSYEKL. Alopecia areata patients provided lesional scalp punch biopsies and peripheral blood, both collected for the study. This TCR was sampled from a human donor with alopecia areata. V and J are TRBV4-1 and TRBJ2-7; the match to TRBD2 covers 11 bases. The specimen comprised CD8+ T cells sorted from blood, sampled at week 0. CDR3 nucleotide sequence: TGCGCCAGCAGCCTTTCGACTAGCGGGGACTACGAGCAGTACTTC. This gives the protein CASSLSTSGDYEQYF.